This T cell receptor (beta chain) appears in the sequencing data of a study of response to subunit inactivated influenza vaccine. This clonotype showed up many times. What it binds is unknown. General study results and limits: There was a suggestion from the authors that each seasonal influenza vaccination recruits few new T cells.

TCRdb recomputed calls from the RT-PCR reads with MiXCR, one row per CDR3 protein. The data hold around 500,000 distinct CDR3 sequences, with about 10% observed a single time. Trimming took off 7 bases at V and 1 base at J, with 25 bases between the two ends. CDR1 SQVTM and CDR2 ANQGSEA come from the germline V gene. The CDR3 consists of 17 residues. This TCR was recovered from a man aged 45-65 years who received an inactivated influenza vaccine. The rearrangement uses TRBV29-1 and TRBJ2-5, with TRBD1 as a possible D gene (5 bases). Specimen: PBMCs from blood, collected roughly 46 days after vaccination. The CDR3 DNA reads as TGCAGCGCCTGGACGGACATCCCCCTTTTTATCCAAGAGACCCAGTACTTC. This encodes CSAWTDIPLFIQETQYF.